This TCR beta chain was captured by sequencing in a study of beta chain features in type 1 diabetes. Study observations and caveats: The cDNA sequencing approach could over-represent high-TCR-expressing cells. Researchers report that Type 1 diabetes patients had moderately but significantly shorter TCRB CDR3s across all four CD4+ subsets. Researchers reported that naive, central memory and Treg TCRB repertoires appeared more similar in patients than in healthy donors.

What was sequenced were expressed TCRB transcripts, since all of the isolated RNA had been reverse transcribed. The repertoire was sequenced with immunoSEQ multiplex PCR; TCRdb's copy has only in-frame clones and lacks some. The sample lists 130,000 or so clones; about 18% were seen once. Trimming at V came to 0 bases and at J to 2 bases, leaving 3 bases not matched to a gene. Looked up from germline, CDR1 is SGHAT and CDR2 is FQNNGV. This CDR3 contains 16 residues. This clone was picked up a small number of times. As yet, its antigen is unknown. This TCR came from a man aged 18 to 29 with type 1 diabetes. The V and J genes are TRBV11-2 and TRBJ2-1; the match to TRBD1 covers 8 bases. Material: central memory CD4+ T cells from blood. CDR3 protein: CASSLDRTGTYNEQFF. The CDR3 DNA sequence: TGTGCCAGCAGCTTAGATCGGACAGGGACCTACAATGAGCAGTTCTTC. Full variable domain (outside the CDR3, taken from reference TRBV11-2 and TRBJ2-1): EAGVAQSPRYKIIEKRQSVAFWCNPISGHATLYWYQQILGQGPKLLIQFQNNGVVDDSQLPKDRFSAERLKGVDSTLKIQPAKLEDSAVYLCASSLDRTGTYNEQFFGPGTRLTVL.